Included here is one T cell receptor beta chain sequence, with context. The data were produced by immunoSEQ multiplex PCR, yet TCRdb's version contains in-frame clones alone and is incomplete. Of roughly 1,100,000 clones listed, 65% to 80% are singletons. The CDR3 has 17 residues. V was pared by 0 bases and J by 0 bases, with 13 bases between. Per the germline V gene, CDR1 is SGHNT and CDR2 is YYREEE (reference sequence). These data are taken from a study of shared clonotypes between healthy human individuals. Researchers partitioned CD4+ cells into CD45RA+ naive and CD45RA-negative memory subsets. The sequence was obtained from a man aged 18 to 30 in good health. The V and J genes are TRBV5-4 and TRBJ2-4; D remains unclear. Material for sequencing was memory CD4+ T cells sorted from blood. Subset described: CD45RA-negative fraction. DNA for the CDR3: TGTGCCAGCAGCTTGGCCGTTAACGGGTTAGCCAAAAACATTCAGTACTTC. Translating it yields CASSLAVNGLAKNIQYF.